This entry lists 13 T cell receptor beta chains sequenced from one sample in a study of shared clonotypes between healthy human individuals. The table came from immunoSEQ multiplex PCR; TCRdb's copy has only in-frame clones and leaves some out. The sample records fewer than 600,000 clones, roughly 80% being singletons. Specimen: PBMCs. The source is a middle-aged woman in good health. Some clones in this sample may be carry-over from other donors' samples.

The chain uses TRBV7-8 and TRBJ2-7, with D possibly matching TRBD2 (7 bases). V was shortened by 5 bases and J by 9 bases, with 17 bases between the two germline ends. The CDR3 is made up of 13 amino acids. Germline V gene sequence: CDR1 SGHVS, CDR2 FQNEAQ. CDR3 bases: TGTGCCAGCAGCCCCGAGCGGGGAGGGGGGCAGTACTTC. Translating gives CASSPERGGGQYF.

The V and J genes are TRBV6-5 and TRBJ2-7; D is perhaps TRBD2 (5 bases). Germline lookup yields CDR1 MNHEY and CDR2 SVGAGI. This CDR3 is built from 14 residues. V lost 4 bases to trimming and J lost 3 bases, with 13 bases between them. CDR3 sequence reads: CASSSLASGYEQYF. The CDR3 DNA reads TGTGCCAGCAGTTCCTTAGCGAGCGGCTACGAGCAGTACTTC.

Comments on this clone: At one end, the junction sequence differs from germline, possibly due to a read error. The chain joins TRBV12-5 to TRBJ2-2; D is perhaps TRBD1 or TRBD2 (6 bases each). The CDR3 length is 20 residues. Germline V gene sequence: CDR1 LGHNT, CDR2 FRNRAP. CDR3 sequence (DNA): TGTGCTGGTGGCCTCTCGACAGGAGGGGGTTCGGAGAGAAACACCGGGGAGCTGTTTTTT. Protein: CAGGLSTGGGSERNTGELFF.

About this clone: The junction does not match germline at one end; this may be a read error. V usage is TRBV19 and J usage is TRBJ1-1; no firm D call. The CDR3 totals 14 residues. The germline gives CDR1 LNHDA, CDR2 SQIVND (reference sequence). The CDR3 protein is CASSIPARNSEAFF. DNA of the CDR3: TGTGCCAGTAGTATTCCGGCACGGAACTCTGAAGCTTTCTTT.

The genes are TRBV11-2 and TRBJ2-2; possible D gene TRBD2, 6 bases. CDR3 length: 17 residues. Trimming took 5 bases from V and 4 from J, leaving 20 bases between them. Germline CDR1 reads SGHAT; CDR2 reads FQNNGV. The CDR3 spells CASSLKMGVGSTGELFF. CDR3 DNA sequence: TGTGCCAGCAGCCTGAAGATGGGGGTCGGGAGCACCGGGGAGCTGTTTTTT. Filled out from reference TRBV11-2 and TRBJ2-2, the complete variable domain reads EAGVAQSPRYKIIEKRQSVAFWCNPISGHATLYWYQQILGQGPKLLIQFQNNGVVDDSQLPKDRFSAERLKGVDSTLKIQPAKLEDSAVYLCASSLKMGVGSTGELFFGEGSRLTVL.

V and J are TRBV6-5 and TRBJ1-1, with TRBD1 matching 7 bases. In germline, CDR1 is MNHEY, CDR2 SVGAGI. The CDR3 has 14 residues. With 8 bases clipped from V and 4 bases from J, the junction kept 10 bases outside the gene matches. The DNA for the CDR3 is TGTGCCAGCGGTAGACAGGGAAAATTCACTGAAGCTTTCTTT. Its translation: CASGRQGKFTEAFF.

The chain combines TRBV7-2 with TRBJ2-3, with TRBD2 matching over 10 bases. Trimming at V came to 4 bases and at J to 3 bases, leaving 1 base not matched to a gene. This CDR3 has 14 amino acids. CDR1 is SGHTA and CDR2 is FQGNSA in the germline V gene. The CDR3 here is CASSSSGRTDTQYF. The CDR3 DNA follows: TGTGCCAGCAGCTCTAGCGGGAGAACAGATACGCAGTATTTT.

V and J are TRBV9 and TRBJ2-1; D gene unclear. The CDR3 has 13 amino acids. The germline CDR1 and CDR2 sequences are SGDLS and YYNGEE. V lost 2 bases and J lost 7, with 10 bases in between. The CDR3 coding sequence is TGTGCCAGCAGCGTTAAAAAAGCTAATGAGCAGTTCTTC. As protein: CASSVKKANEQFF.

On this clone: This sequence is one base from a far larger clone and is likely a read error. Other nucleotide sequences in the sample specify the same CDR3. The J gene is TRBJ2-7, the V gene TRBV21-1; TRBD1 is the table's D call, not checked against the DNA. TRBV21-1 is a pseudogene locus. The CDR3 has 18 residues. The CDR3: CASSKLRGPLRGTYEQYF. For the CDR3, the DNA is TGTGCCAGCAGCAAACTTCGAGGACCCTTAAGGGGTACCTACGAGCAGTACTTC.

The CDR3 nucleotides are TGCGCCAGCAGCCAAGTGGCTAGCGGGGCCTACAATGAGCAGTTCTTC. It is translated as CASSQVASGAYNEQFF. V and J are TRBV4-1 and TRBJ2-1, with 9 bases aligning to TRBD2. This CDR3 comprises 16 residues. V lost 1 base to trimming and J lost 2 bases; unmatched junction nucleotides: 3. Germline V gene sequence: CDR1 MGHRA, CDR2 YSYEKL.

The sample holds one count of this clone. The chain joins TRBV29-1 to TRBJ1-1; TRBD1 matches 7 bases. The CDR3 spans 15 residues. Germline trimming cut 4 bases from V and 1 base from J; bases unmatched to any gene: 9. Germline V gene sequence: CDR1 SQVTM, CDR2 ANQGSEA. The chain's CDR3 is CSVAQGSGGNTEAFF. CDR3 DNA: TGCAGCGTTGCACAGGGGTCCGGTGGGAACACTGAAGCTTTCTTT.

The chain is built from TRBV28 and TRBJ2-1; no definite D call. Germline lookup yields CDR1 MDHEN and CDR2 SYDVKM. This CDR3 spans 16 amino acids. V dropped 2 bases and J dropped 9 bases, with 20 bases sitting between them. As DNA, the CDR3 is TGTGCCAGCAGTTTAAGCTCTAGTTCGGTCATGGGTGAGCAGTTCTTC. Protein sequence: CASSLSSSSVMGEQFF. Complete variable domain (other parts from reference TRBV28 and TRBJ2-1): DVKVTQSSRYLVKRTGEKVFLECVQDMDHENMFWYRQDPGLGLRLIYFSYDVKMKEKGDIPEGYSVSREKKERFSLILESASTNQTSMYLCASSLSSSSVMGEQFFGPGTRLTVL.

The sample holds a few counts of this clone. Other DNA variants within this sample encode the same CDR3. The CDR3 bases are TGTGCCAGCAGTGGGACAGGGGGGCAGCCCCAGCATTTT. Residues: CASSGTGGQPQHF. This chain connects TRBV27 to TRBJ1-5; 11 bases fit TRBD1. The CDR3 is made up of 13 amino acids. Germline assignment: CDR1 MNHEY and CDR2 SMNVEV (reference sequence). The junction had 1 base not matched to a gene; V was cut back by 5 bases and J by 7 bases.